Listed here is a single T cell receptor (beta chain). The data were taken from a study of control samples from healthy donors and cancer patients. The repertoire was sequenced with immunoSEQ multiplex PCR; TCRdb's copy has only in-frame clones and lacks some. The profile shows 78,000 or so clones, 88% of them singletons. Sequencing used blood. This TCR was sampled from a woman aged 45-59 years in good health.

In nucleotides, the CDR3 is TGTGCCAGCTCACCACTGGGCGCAACTAATGAAAAACTGTTTTTT. Its translation is CASSPLGATNEKLFF. The V gene is TRBV18, the J gene TRBJ1-4; D is uncertain. The ends were cut back, 1 base at V and 0 bases at J, with 6 bases in the middle. The CDR3 is 15 amino acids. Germline lookup yields CDR1 KGHSH and CDR2 LQKENI. The whole variable domain, filled in from reference TRBV18 and TRBJ1-4, reads NAGVMQNPRHLVRRRGQEARLRCSPMKGHSHVYWYRQLPEEGLKFMVYLQKENIIDESGMPKERFSAEFPKEGPSILRIQQVVRGDSAAYFCASSPLGATNEKLFFGSGTQLSVL.